These 26 T cell receptor beta chains originate from one sample sequenced in a study of long-term antiretroviral therapy in people with HIV. Version v3.0 of the immunoSEQ assay ran at survey level. The assay was immunoSEQ multiplex PCR, and TCRdb's table has in-frame clones only and misses some. Here the sample spans about 19,000 clones, 80% being singletons. This specimen consisted of unsorted PBMCs, obtained 0.2 years after starting antiretroviral therapy. Receptor source: a woman in her 40s with HIV.

The chain uses TRBV6-4 and TRBJ2-3; 10 bases line up with TRBD1. The germline CDR1 and CDR2 sequences are MRHNA and SNTAGT. The CDR3 sequence is 15 residues long. The V and J ends lost 6 bases and 1 base, in that order; junction bases with no gene match: 4. CDR3 protein: CASSDRGRGTDTQYF. CDR3 nucleotides: TGTGCCAGCAGCGACAGGGGGCGAGGCACAGATACGCAGTATTTT.

The CDR3 protein is CASSQGTEFRNEKLFF. The CDR3 DNA reads as TGCGCCAGCAGCCAAGGGACAGAGTTTCGTAATGAAAAACTGTTTTTT. This chain joins TRBV4-3 and TRBJ1-4; perhaps TRBD1 as D (6 bases). Germline V gene data show CDR1 as LGHNA and CDR2 as YSLEER. The CDR3 covers 16 residues. Trimming took off 1 base at V and 4 bases at J, with 13 bases between the two ends.

The chain carries TRBV5-1 and TRBJ2-3; D is unresolved. Germline-derived CDR1 and CDR2 are SGHRS and YFSETQ. V was trimmed by 2 bases and J by 4 bases, leaving 11 bases between them. This CDR3 spans 14 amino acids. The CDR3 sequence is CASSFQPPPDTQYF. In DNA form, the CDR3 reads TGCGCCAGCAGCTTCCAACCTCCCCCAGATACGCAGTATTTT.

The V gene is TRBV7-2, the J gene TRBJ2-7; 11 nucleotides agree with TRBD2. Looked up from germline, CDR1 is SGHTA and CDR2 is FQGNSA. This CDR3 is built from 17 residues. J was trimmed by 2 bases and V by 3 bases; bases with no gene match: 9. The CDR3 bases are TGTGCCAGCAGCTTTGGCCGACTAGCGGGAAAGGCCTACGAGCAGTACTTC. Protein product: CASSFGRLAGKAYEQYF.

The chain couples TRBV18 to TRBJ2-5; 9 bases match TRBD2. There are 14 residues in the CDR3. Germline values: CDR1 KGHSH, CDR2 LQKENI. V was clipped by 7 bases and J by 0 bases; unmatched bases: 3. CDR3 DNA: TGTGCCAGCTATAGCGGGGGAGACCAAGAGACCCAGTACTTC. Translating gives CASYSGGDQETQYF.

The chain employs TRBV29-1 and TRBJ1-2; D unresolved. The V and J ends lost 7 bases and 8 bases respectively, with 17 bases between them. This CDR3 region has 12 residues. Germline CDR1 SQVTM, CDR2 ANQGSEA. For the CDR3, the DNA is TGCAGCGGGAGGTACAGAGAGCTAGGCTACACCTTC. Amino acids: CSGRYRELGYTF.

The chain joins TRBV6-5 to TRBJ2-1, with 8 bases that match TRBD1. The length of the CDR3 is 14 residues. The germline gives CDR1 MNHEY, CDR2 SVGAGI. V gave up 0 bases and J gave up 5 bases; unmatched junction bases: 0. CDR3 sequence: CASSYSTGDNEQFF. CDR3 DNA: TGTGCCAGCAGTTACTCGACAGGGGACAATGAGCAGTTCTTC.

This clone was counted only a few times. J is TRBJ1-1 and V is TRBV12-5; the D is unclear. The CDR3 spans 13 residues. The V gene lost 0 bases and the J gene lost 11 bases, with 13 bases spanning the gap. Germline V CDR1 and CDR2: LGHNT, FRNRAP. CDR3 region: CASGLVRNEKAFF. The CDR3 DNA sequence: TGTGCTAGTGGTTTGGTACGGAACGAGAAGGCTTTCTTT.

The chain combines TRBV9 with TRBJ1-1, with a weak D call TRBD1 (6 bases). Germline lookup yields CDR1 SGDLS and CDR2 YYNGEE. The CDR3 has 14 residues. The ends were cut back, 0 bases at V and 6 bases at J, with 12 bases in the middle. CDR3 amino acids: CASSVGASGAEAFF. CDR3 nucleotide sequence: TGTGCCAGCAGCGTAGGAGCTTCAGGGGCTGAAGCTTTCTTT. Full variable domain (missing parts from reference TRBV9 and TRBJ1-1): DSGVTQTPKHLITATGQRVTLRCSPRSGDLSVYWYQQSLDQGLQFLIQYYNGEERAKGNILERFSAQQFPDLHSELNLSSLELGDSALYFCASSVGASGAEAFFGQGTRLTVV.

The chain carries TRBV11-2 and TRBJ1-1; maybe TRBD1 (5 bases). The germline gives CDR1 SGHAT, CDR2 FQNNGV. Trimming removed 5 bases from V and 11 bases from J, with 18 bases in between. CDR3 length: 13 amino acids. CDR3: CASSDAGRVIAFF. The CDR3 nucleotides read TGTGCCAGCAGCGATGCGGGCAGGGTAATTGCTTTCTTT.

V and J are TRBV6-6 and TRBJ2-1; D remains unclear. V lost 0 bases and J 9 bases, leaving 6 bases between the germline ends. The CDR3 is made up of 12 amino acids. CDR1 is MNHNY and CDR2 is SVGAGI in the germline V gene (reference sequence). CDR3 residues: CASSYSTVEQFF. The DNA of the CDR3 is TGTGCCAGCAGTTACTCGACCGTTGAGCAGTTCTTC.

This chain links TRBV10-1 with TRBJ2-7; D is unclear. Germline values: CDR1 WNHNN, CDR2 SYGVQD (reference sequence). This CDR3 has 14 amino acids. The V end lost 2 bases, the J end lost 2 bases, and 10 bases lay between the germline ends. CDR3: CASSERAAPYEQYF. As DNA, the CDR3 is TGCGCCAGCAGTGAGCGGGCTGCCCCCTACGAGCAGTACTTC.

The chain uses TRBV7-2 and TRBJ1-2; tentative D call: TRBD1 (5 bases). The CDR3 has 15 residues. Germline V gene lookup returns CDR1 SGHTA and CDR2 FQGNSA. Trimming took 1 base from V and 8 from J, leaving 17 bases between them. CDR3 DNA: TGTGCCAGCAGCTTAGGTGAGGGGCTCGGTCCGGGCTACACCTTC. This codes for CASSLGEGLGPGYTF.

The chain carries TRBV5-1 and TRBJ2-7; D possibly corresponds to TRBD2 (5 bases). Trimming removed 0 bases from V and 2 bases from J, with 12 bases in between. The V gene's germline CDR1 is SGHRS and CDR2 YFSETQ. The CDR3 is 15 amino acids. As DNA, the CDR3 is TGCGCCAGCAGCTTGGGGGTTAGCGCACCCTACGAGCAGTACTTC. It codes for CASSLGVSAPYEQYF.

This clone showed up just once. The gene calls are TRBV4-3 and TRBJ2-1; D remains ambiguous. CDR1 and CDR2 from the germline V gene are LGHNA and YSLEER. V lost 3 bases and J lost 3, with 6 bases in between. The CDR3 runs to 13 residues. In DNA, the CDR3 is TGCGCCAGCAGCCACAGGATCTACAATGAGCAGTTCTTC. Translation gives CASSHRIYNEQFF.

The gene calls are TRBV27 and TRBJ1-1; D ambiguous. Trimming left V 5 bases short and J 2 bases short, with 15 bases between. The length of the CDR3 is 15 residues. Germline assignment: CDR1 MNHEY and CDR2 SMNVEV (reference sequence). The CDR3 protein is CASSTRAWGNTEAFF. In DNA, the CDR3 is TGTGCCAGCAGTACCCGGGCCTGGGGAAACACTGAAGCTTTCTTT.

This rearrangement joins TRBV29-1 to TRBJ2-7; 8 nucleotides match TRBD1. The CDR3 covers 15 residues. CDR1 is SQVTM, CDR2 ANQGSEA, per germline. J gave up 0 bases and V 4 bases, and 8 bases lay outside the gene matches. CDR3 in DNA: TGCAGCGTTGTCCCGACAGGGGTGGTCTCCTACGAGCAGTACTTC. Translated, it gives CSVVPTGVVSYEQYF.

The V call is TRBV6-6, the J call TRBJ2-7, with unresolved D. Germline values: CDR1 MNHNY, CDR2 SVGAGI (reference sequence). This CDR3 has 13 residues. The V end lost 2 bases, the J end lost 5 bases, and 10 bases lay between the germline ends. In DNA form, the CDR3 reads TGTGCCAGCAGTTACCCAGGAAGCAACGAGCAGTACTTC. Its protein product is CASSYPGSNEQYF.

The chain couples TRBV20-1 to TRBJ2-1; no firm D call. CDR3 length: 10 amino acids. V lost 6 bases to trimming and J lost 5 bases, with 5 bases between them. Germline CDR1 reads DFQATT; CDR2 reads SNEGSKA (reference sequence). CDR3 residues: CSASNNEQFF. The DNA of the CDR3 is TGCAGTGCCAGCAACAATGAGCAGTTCTTC.

The chain employs TRBV30 and TRBJ1-3; a possible D gene is TRBD1 (6 bases). Trimming pared 0 bases from V and 10 bases from J, leaving 13 bases between. The CDR3 loop spans 13 amino acids. The germline CDR1 and CDR2 sequences are GTSNPN and SVGIG (reference sequence). The CDR3 spells CAWSVPGAKTIYF. The CDR3 bases are TGTGCCTGGAGTGTTCCGGGGGCTAAAACCATATATTTT.

The chain uses TRBV13 and TRBJ2-7, with 11 bases lining up with TRBD1. With 5 bases clipped from V and 3 bases from J, the junction kept 6 bases outside the gene matches. The CDR3 is made up of 15 amino acids. CDR1 PRHDT and CDR2 FYEKMQ come from the germline V gene (reference sequence). Here the CDR3 reads CASSPSGTGGYEQYF. CDR3 nucleotide sequence: TGTGCCAGCAGCCCCTCCGGGACAGGGGGCTACGAGCAGTACTTC.

The chain has TRBV11-2 and TRBJ2-3, with D perhaps TRBD2 (6 bases). There are 12 residues in the CDR3. The germline V gene has CDR1 SGHAT and CDR2 FQNNGV. The V end was cut by 5 bases, the J end by 9 bases, with 12 bases between. DNA for the CDR3: TGTGCCAGCAGCCCGACTAGTATCACGCAGTATTTT. Its translation is CASSPTSITQYF. The variable domain in full, with the rest retrieved from reference TRBV11-2 and TRBJ2-3, is EAGVAQSPRYKIIEKRQSVAFWCNPISGHATLYWYQQILGQGPKLLIQFQNNGVVDDSQLPKDRFSAERLKGVDSTLKIQPAKLEDSAVYLCASSPTSITQYFGPGTRLTVL.

The CDR3 DNA sequence: TGTGCCAGCACGGGGGGTCTCGACTCCGGCGAGCAGTACTTC. It encodes CASTGGLDSGEQYF. The J gene is TRBJ2-7, the V gene TRBV2, with 7 bases aligning to TRBD2. J lost 6 bases, V lost 7 bases, and 12 bases had no gene match. Germline values: CDR1 SNHLY, CDR2 FYNNEI. The CDR3 totals 14 residues.

This chain joins TRBV7-8 and TRBJ1-5, with D hard to call. Trimming took 2 bases from V and 7 from J, leaving 21 bases between them. The CDR3 is 17 residues long. CDR1 is SGHVS and CDR2 is FQNEAQ in the germline V gene. The DNA for the CDR3 is TGTGCCAGCAGCTTATCGGCTGTCGGTTTAATAGGGCAGCCCCAGCATTTT. It translates to CASSLSAVGLIGQPQHF.

The chain recombines TRBV29-1 with TRBJ1-2; D gene uncertain. Trimming took 5 bases from V and 7 from J, leaving 14 bases between them. The CDR3 has 12 amino acids. Per germline, CDR1 SQVTM and CDR2 ANQGSEA. The CDR3 protein is CSVQSRAGGYTF. CDR3 in DNA: TGCAGCGTTCAGTCCCGAGCGGGTGGCTACACCTTC.

The chain combines TRBV7-2 with TRBJ1-3; possibly TRBD1 for D (5 bases). CDR1 and CDR2 (germline): SGHTA, FQGNSA. V was pared by 4 bases and J by 4 bases, with 14 bases between. The CDR3 extends over 15 amino acids. CDR3 coding DNA: TGTGCCAGCAGCTACAGGTCGAGGGCCGGAAACACCATATATTTT. It encodes CASSYRSRAGNTIYF.